A selection of T cell receptor beta chains follows, all from one sample in a study of T cell responses to AZD1222 COVID-19 vaccine. TCRdb keeps only in-frame clones here, not all; method: immunoSEQ multiplex PCR. The table shows roughly 270,000 clones, with roughly 93% occurring only once. This specimen consisted of peripheral blood, obtained 28 days after the second AZD1222 dose. These receptors originate from an adult who received the AZD1222 COVID-19 vaccine. CDR3s include the opening cysteine and the closing phenylalanine or tryptophan. Each record gives: clone size, V gene, J gene, D gene, CDR3 protein, CDR3 DNA. The D gene is left open where the match is weak. A row's size may be missing; if present it is once, few, many or a size class.

>NA|TRBV11-2|TRBJ2-7|NA
CASSLDRNYEQYF
TGTGCCAGCAGCTTGGACAGAAACTACGAGCAGTACTTC
>NA|TRBV6-5|TRBJ2-3|TRBD2
CASRGGLAGDTQYF
TGTGCCAGCAGAGGGGGACTAGCGGGAGATACGCAGTATTTT
>NA|TRBV6-5|TRBJ1-1|NA
CASSYDQAGLATEAFF
TGTGCCAGCAGTTACGATCAAGCAGGGTTGGCCACTGAAGCTTTCTTT
>NA|TRBV5-4|TRBJ1-1|NA
CASSLGGLKVGRNTEAFF
TGTGCCAGCAGCTTGGGAGGGTTAAAGGTCGGTAGGAACACTGAAGCTTTCTTT
>NA|TRBV18|TRBJ1-1|TRBD1
CASSLGQGIMNTEAFF
TGTGCCAGCTCACTAGGACAGGGAATAATGAACACTGAAGCTTTCTTT
>NA|TRBV9|TRBJ1-1|TRBD1
CASSAQQGLNTEAFF
TGTGCCAGCAGCGCTCAACAGGGGTTGAACACTGAAGCTTTCTTT
>NA|TRBV7-2|TRBJ1-5|NA
CASSLRDQPQHF
TGTGCCAGCAGCCTCCGTGATCAGCCCCAGCATTTT
>NA|TRBV15|TRBJ1-2|NA
CATSRDRGRGYTF
TGTGCCACCAGCAGAGATCGAGGTCGCGGCTACACCTTC
>NA|TRBV5-6|TRBJ1-6|TRBD1
CASSLIDRGNSPLHF
TGTGCCAGCAGTCTGATAGACAGGGGGAATTCACCCCTCCACTTT
>NA|TRBV11-1|TRBJ2-5|TRBD2
CASRLGGARETQYF
TGTGCCAGCCGCCTCGGGGGGGCCAGGGAGACCCAGTACTTC
>once|TRBV5-4|TRBJ2-7|TRBD1
CASSLRQGADEQYF
TGTGCCAGCAGCTTGCGGCAGGGGGCGGACGAGCAGTACTTC
>NA|TRBV11-2|TRBJ1-2|NA
CASSLIQGQALLNYGYTF
TGTGCCAGCAGCTTAATTCAGGGACAAGCTTTACTTAACTATGGCTACACCTTC